These 27 T cell receptor beta chains came from one sample sequenced in a study of blood T cells in healthy people across ages. Next came a second PCR, run for about 6 to 11 cycles, which used a sample-barcoded 5' primer along with a J-beta primer mix. TCRdb re-called the 5' RACE reads with MiXCR, one entry per CDR3 protein. The sample carries under 1,000,000 distinct CDR3 sequences, roughly 40% recorded once. The sequencing sample was made of blood. The receptor source for this set is a man between 18 and 35 years old in good health.

This clonotype was counted a few times. A much bigger clone sits one base away, suggesting this may be a read error. This chain uses TRBV6-2 or TRBV6-3 with TRBJ2-5; no firm D call. This CDR3 contains 12 residues. Trimming stripped 5 bases from V and 1 base from J, with 5 bases between. Germline assignment: CDR1 MNHEY and CDR2 SVGEGT. In DNA form, the CDR3 reads TGTGCCAGCAGTAACACCCAAGAGACCCAGTACTTC. This encodes CASSNTQETQYF.

The V call is TRBV29-1, the J call TRBJ2-7; D is possibly TRBD2 (6 bases). V dropped 4 bases and J dropped 5 bases, with 12 bases sitting between them. CDR1 SQVTM and CDR2 ANQGSEA come from the germline V gene. CDR3 length equals 12 residues. The CDR3 region is CSVGGREDEQYF. In nucleotides, the CDR3 is TGCAGCGTTGGGGGCAGGGAGGACGAGCAGTACTTC.

This clonotype occurred a few times. This chain connects TRBV7-8 to TRBJ2-1; 11 bases line up with TRBD2. V was pared by 4 bases and J by 7 bases, with 9 bases of the junction left unmatched. The CDR3 loop spans 16 amino acids. Germline V lookup: CDR1 SGHVS, CDR2 FQNEAQ. CDR3 nucleotides: TGTGCCAGCAGCTCGTCTAGCGGGGGGTTCTGGAATGAGCAGTTCTTC. It codes for CASSSSSGGFWNEQFF.

The chain joins TRBV27 to TRBJ2-2, with 7 bases that match TRBD2. V lost 6 bases to trimming and J lost 0 bases; unmatched junction nucleotides: 4. Looked up from germline, CDR1 is MNHEY and CDR2 is SMNVEV (reference sequence). The CDR3 sequence is 15 residues long. DNA of the CDR3: TGTGCCAGCAGCTCGACTAGCCCGAACACCGGGGAGCTGTTTTTT. Protein product: CASSSTSPNTGELFF.

This chain joins TRBV28 and TRBJ2-7; 9 bases map to TRBD1. Per germline, CDR1 MDHEN and CDR2 SYDVKM. There are 14 residues in the CDR3. Unmatched junction bases numbered 4, after V lost 1 base and J lost 6 bases. The CDR3 loop reads CASSLYTGGGEQYF. The CDR3 DNA reads TGTGCCAGCAGTTTATATACAGGGGGCGGCGAGCAGTACTTC.

V usage is TRBV3-1 and J usage is TRBJ2-5, with a possible D match to TRBD2 (6 bases). Trimming cost V 0 bases and J 5 bases, with 19 bases left between them. Germline CDR1 LGHDT, CDR2 YNNKEL (reference sequence). CDR3 length: 17 amino acids. DNA of the CDR3: TGTGCCAGCAGCCAAGATCTGGGACTTCTGCCTACGGAGACCCAGTACTTC. This translates into CASSQDLGLLPTETQYF.

In regard to this clonotype: A much bigger clone sits one base away, suggesting this may be a read error. The genes are TRBV20-1 and TRBJ2-1, with D possibly being TRBD1 (5 bases). CDR3 length: 15 residues. CDR1 and CDR2 from the germline V gene are DFQATT and SNEGSKA (reference sequence). The CDR3 loop reads CSVRDKGQSGNEQFF. As DNA, the CDR3 is TGCAGTGTTAGAGATAAGGGGCAAAGTGGGAATGAGCAGTTCTTC.

This chain connects TRBV7-2 to TRBJ1-1, with D perhaps matching TRBD1 (5 bases). The V end was cut by 1 base, the J end by 10 bases, with 10 bases between. Germline values: CDR1 SGHTA, CDR2 FQGNSA. The length of the CDR3 is 12 residues. CDR3 DNA: TGTGCCAGCAGCTTAGAGTTGGGGGGAGCTTTCTTT. It encodes CASSLELGGAFF.

The V and J genes are TRBV4-3 and TRBJ1-5; a weak D match, TRBD1 (5 bases). This CDR3 region has 14 residues. CDR1 LGHNA and CDR2 YSLEER come from the germline V gene. The V end lost 0 bases, the J end lost 6 bases, and 9 bases lay between the germline ends. The CDR3 reads CASSQEVRGQPQHF. The CDR3 DNA reads TGCGCCAGCAGCCAAGAGGTGAGGGGTCAGCCCCAGCATTTT.

This clonotype was detected only a few times. The J gene is TRBJ1-2, the V gene TRBV5-1; maybe TRBD1 (6 bases). From germline, CDR1 is SGHRS and CDR2 YFSETQ. This CDR3 has 14 residues. Trimming stripped 1 base from V and 4 bases from J, with 11 bases between. In DNA, the CDR3 is TGCGCCAGCAGCTTGTCGGGGGCCGGCTATGGCTACACCTTC. This encodes CASSLSGAGYGYTF.

J is TRBJ1-4 and V is TRBV10-3; maybe TRBD1 (6 bases). Between the trimmed V and J ends, which lost 2 bases and 8 bases, there was a span of 12 bases. The CDR3 extends over 14 amino acids. The germline V gene encodes CDR1 ENHRY and CDR2 SYGVKD. Written as DNA, the CDR3 is TGTGCCATCAGTGAGGCAGGGGTAGAGGAAAAACTGTTTTTT. Protein sequence: CAISEAGVEEKLFF.

For this clonotype: One junction end does not reproduce the germline sequence, and a read error may be involved. The rearrangement links TRBV7-8 to TRBJ2-7, with 10 bases lining up with TRBD1. CDR3 size: 17 residues. Germline CDR1 reads SGHVS; CDR2 reads FQNEAQ. The CDR3 reads CAGSLAVGDRGSYEQYF. The CDR3 DNA reads as TGTGCCGGCAGCTTAGCGGTCGGGGACAGGGGTTCCTACGAGCAGTACTTC. Filled out from reference TRBV7-8 and TRBJ2-7, the complete variable domain reads GAGVSQSPRYKVAKRGQDVALRCDPISGHVSLFWYQQALGQGPEFLTYFQNEAQLDKSGLPSDRFFAERPEGSVSTLKIQRTQQEDSAVYLCAGSLAVGDRGSYEQYFGPGTRLTVT.

This clonotype was counted a single time. The CDR3 DNA sequence: TGCGCCAGCAGCCAAGATCTGAGGAGGGCTAGCGGGGGCACAGATACGCAGTATTTT. It encodes CASSQDLRRASGGTDTQYF. The chain links TRBV4-3 to TRBJ2-3; the match to TRBD2 covers 9 bases. Germline-derived CDR1 and CDR2 are LGHNA and YSLEER. J lost 1 base, V lost 0 bases, and 11 bases had no gene match. The CDR3 length is 19 residues.

The chain has TRBV4-1 and TRBJ1-5; no clear D. Germline V gene data show CDR1 as MGHRA and CDR2 as YSYEKL. The CDR3 totals 15 residues. Trimming pared 4 bases from V and 2 bases from J, leaving 12 bases between. As DNA, the CDR3 is TGCGCCAGCAGCCTCGGAGTTTTTCGCAATCAGCCCCAGCATTTT. This encodes CASSLGVFRNQPQHF.

This clonotype was recorded at least ten times. The gene calls are TRBV7-2 and TRBJ2-7, with a possible D match to TRBD1 (6 bases). The CDR3 sequence is 14 residues long. CDR1 and CDR2 from the germline V gene are SGHTA and FQGNSA. V was shortened by 5 bases and J by 6 bases, with 17 bases between the two germline ends. The CDR3 DNA reads TGTGCCAGCAGCGCGCCAGGGGTTTTAGGCGAGCAGTACTTC. Translation gives CASSAPGVLGEQYF.

The gene calls are TRBV28 and TRBJ2-4; no clear D. Germline CDR1 is MDHEN and CDR2 is SYDVKM. V was trimmed by 8 bases and J by 1 base, leaving 6 bases between them. This CDR3 spans 12 amino acids. This CDR3 is CASEQAKNIQYF. Written as DNA, the CDR3 is TGTGCCAGCGAGCAGGCCAAAAACATTCAGTACTTC.

Concerning this clonotype itself: Here the CDR3 omits its conserved ending phenylalanine or tryptophan, so a read error is the likely source. The J gene is TRBJ2-7, the V gene TRBV4-3; D might be TRBD1 or TRBD2, each matching 5 bases. V was trimmed by 0 bases and J by 7 bases, leaving 16 bases between them. The CDR3 covers 15 residues. Germline V CDR1 and CDR2: LGHNA, YSLEER. The CDR3 DNA follows: TGCGCCAGCAGCCAAGATAGCGAAGGGGAAGGTGAGCAGTACTCC. Translating it yields CASSQDSEGEGEQYS.

This clonotype was detected only a few times. The rearrangement uses TRBV6-2 or TRBV6-3 and TRBJ2-5; D remains ambiguous. The germline gives CDR1 MNHEY, CDR2 SVGEGT. The CDR3 loop spans 14 amino acids. Deletions cut 2 bases from V and 11 bases from J, with 18 bases between. The CDR3 bases are TGTGCCAGCAGTTACGCCGGAACCAACAATGAGCAGTACTTC. Its translation is CASSYAGTNNEQYF.

A few counts support this clonotype. The chain couples TRBV7-2 to TRBJ2-2; maybe TRBD2 (6 bases). There are 15 residues in the CDR3. The V gene lost 10 bases and the J gene lost 1 base, with 16 bases spanning the gap. Germline CDR1 and CDR2: SGHTA and FQGNSA. The CDR3 is CAIRTRAGNTGELFF. Here the CDR3 DNA reads TGTGCCATCAGGACACGAGCGGGGAACACCGGGGAGCTGTTTTTT.

This clonotype has more than one count but fewer than ten. V usage is TRBV4-3 and J usage is TRBJ2-6, with D uncertain. The V and J ends lost 0 bases and 2 bases respectively, with 8 bases between them. CDR1 LGHNA and CDR2 YSLEER come from the germline V gene. The CDR3 has 16 residues. CDR3 in amino acids: CASSQDWAAGANVLTF. In nucleotides, the CDR3 is TGCGCCAGCAGCCAAGATTGGGCGGCTGGGGCCAACGTCCTGACTTTC.

Details on this clonotype: This may be a read error: a much more frequent sequence differs by one nucleotide. The chain carries TRBV28 and TRBJ2-7, with D perhaps matching TRBD1 or TRBD2 (5 bases each). CDR1 and CDR2 from the germline V gene are MDHEN and SYDVKM. This CDR3 spans 17 amino acids. V was shortened by 3 bases and J by 7 bases, with 25 bases between the two germline ends. In nucleotides, the CDR3 is TGTGCCAGCAGTTTGGGGCGGGCCAAACACTCCTACAATGAGCAGTACTTC. This translates into CASSLGRAKHSYNEQYF.

There are many counts of this clonotype. The V call is TRBV12-3 or TRBV12-4, the J call TRBJ2-1; D might be TRBD2 (6 bases). V lost 3 bases and J lost 7, with 10 bases in between. There are 13 residues in the CDR3. The CDR3 sequence: CASSFGGPNEQFF. CDR3 nucleotide sequence: TGTGCCAGCAGTTTCGGGGGTCCGAATGAGCAGTTCTTC.

This chain connects TRBV6-5 to TRBJ1-6; TRBD1 might be the D (5 bases). The V end was cut by 6 bases, the J end by 7 bases, with 13 bases between. In germline, CDR1 is MNHEY, CDR2 SVGAGI. This CDR3 is built from 14 residues. The DNA for the CDR3 is TGTGCCAGCAGGAAAGGGACGGAGAATTCACCCCTCCACTTT. Translated, it gives CASRKGTENSPLHF.

This clonotype was detected many times. In DNA form, the CDR3 reads TGCAGTGCTAGAACCCCGGACTCCAGGGCTTGGTATGGCTACACCTTC. It codes for CSARTPDSRAWYGYTF. The chain uses TRBV20-1 and TRBJ1-2, with a possible D match to TRBD1 (5 bases). CDR1 DFQATT and CDR2 SNEGSKA come from the germline V gene (reference sequence). The CDR3 totals 16 residues. V dropped 2 bases and J dropped 5 bases, with 21 bases sitting between them.

The chain joins TRBV3-1 to TRBJ2-3; 12 nucleotides agree with TRBD2. Germline CDR1 and CDR2: LGHDT and YNNKEL (reference sequence). This CDR3 region has 19 residues. V dropped 0 bases and J dropped 0; count of bases not matched to a gene: 7. CDR3 bases: TGTGCCAGCAGCCAAGATCTGGCTAGCGGGGGGGCTAGCACAGATACGCAGTATTTT. Amino acid sequence: CASSQDLASGGASTDTQYF.

Here the CDR3 reads CASSYGFTYGYTF. CDR3 nucleotides: TGTGCCAGCAGTTACGGGTTTACCTATGGCTACACCTTC. V and J are TRBV6-5 and TRBJ1-2; D remains unclear. The CDR3 is made up of 13 amino acids. Germline loops: CDR1 MNHEY, CDR2 SVGAGI. Trimming removed 2 bases at V and 4 bases at J, with 8 bases between.

This clonotype was found once. The chain joins TRBV9 to TRBJ2-2; D remains ambiguous. Deletions cut 0 bases from V and 3 bases from J, with 15 bases between. The CDR3 loop spans 17 amino acids. CDR1 and CDR2 (germline): SGDLS, YYNGEE. Here the CDR3 reads CASSVGSGGSHTGELFF. Written as DNA, the CDR3 is TGTGCCAGCAGCGTAGGTAGTGGTGGCTCCCACACCGGGGAGCTGTTTTTT.